The 17 T cell receptor beta chains below come from one sample, sequenced in a study of control samples from healthy donors and cancer patients. Profiled with immunoSEQ multiplex PCR; TCRdb holds only in-frame clones, not every one. The table records 110,000 to 150,000 clones, around 85% of them present only once. Specimen: blood. The receptors were gathered from a woman aged 25-40 years in good health.

The chain uses TRBV7-2 and TRBJ2-5; no definite D call. Trimming removed 0 bases from V and 2 bases from J, with 1 base in between. CDR1 and CDR2 (germline): SGHTA, FQGNSA. This CDR3 is 12 amino acids long. The CDR3 here is CASSLAQETQYF. In nucleotides, the CDR3 is TGTGCCAGCAGCTTAGCTCAAGAGACCCAGTACTTC.

CDR3 in amino acids: CASSARPQGSEQYF. In nucleotides, the CDR3 is TGTGCCAGCAGCGCCCGACCACAGGGGAGCGAGCAGTACTTC. This chain joins TRBV9 and TRBJ2-7, with 7 bases matching TRBD1. Germline lookup yields CDR1 SGDLS and CDR2 YYNGEE. The CDR3 length is 14 residues. Germline trimming cut 3 bases from V and 6 bases from J; bases unmatched to any gene: 9.

This clone was detected a few times. At the DNA level, this CDR3 is encoded by other sequences in the same sample as well. The J gene is TRBJ1-1, the V gene TRBV5-1; no reliable D call. CDR1 is SGHRS, CDR2 YFSETQ, per germline. The CDR3 is 13 amino acids. V was pared by 0 bases and J by 0 bases, with 3 bases between. The CDR3 nucleotides are TGCGCCAGCAGCTTGGATATGAACACTGAAGCTTTCTTT. Translated: CASSLDMNTEAFF.

With respect to this clone: This sample also contains other DNA sequences that code for the same CDR3. The chain couples TRBV11-2 to TRBJ2-7; D ambiguous. V lost 6 bases and J 1 base, leaving 4 bases between the germline ends. This CDR3 is 11 amino acids long. Germline assignment: CDR1 SGHAT and CDR2 FQNNGV. The CDR3 spells CASSPSYEQYF. CDR3 bases: TGTGCCAGCAGTCCTTCCTACGAGCAGTACTTC.

This clone was counted a few times. The rearrangement joins TRBV4-1 to TRBJ1-2; 7 bases agree with TRBD1. The CDR3 length is 15 residues. Germline V lookup: CDR1 MGHRA, CDR2 YSYEKL. The V segment lost 2 bases and the J segment 3 bases; nucleotides outside the gene matches: 6. CDR3: CASSQTRGYDYGYTF. DNA of the CDR3: TGCGCCAGCAGCCAAACCAGGGGGTATGACTATGGCTACACCTTC.

The chain couples TRBV11-2 to TRBJ2-7, with 10 bases lining up with TRBD2. V was clipped by 1 base and J by 6 bases; unmatched bases: 6. This CDR3 is 15 amino acids long. Looked up from germline, CDR1 is SGHAT and CDR2 is FQNNGV. The CDR3: CASSLALAGQREQYF. Here the CDR3 DNA reads TGTGCCAGCAGCTTAGCACTAGCGGGACAACGCGAGCAGTACTTC.

J is TRBJ1-1 and V is TRBV6-5; tentative D call: TRBD1 (6 bases). The CDR3 consists of 14 residues. Germline V gives CDR1 MNHEY, CDR2 SVGAGI. Trimming pared 11 bases from V and 0 bases from J, leaving 16 bases between. The CDR3 protein is CAVGGGTLNTEAFF. Here the CDR3 DNA reads TGTGCCGTAGGGGGAGGGACCCTGAACACTGAAGCTTTCTTT.

The chain joins TRBV7-2 to TRBJ2-2; TRBD2 aligns across 10 bases. The ends lost 3 bases at V and 0 bases at J; junction bases unmatched: 7. Germline V lookup: CDR1 SGHTA, CDR2 FQGNSA. CDR3 length: 18 amino acids. The CDR3 loop reads CASSFRSGRAANTGELFF. The CDR3 DNA reads TGTGCCAGCAGCTTCCGGAGCGGGAGGGCCGCGAACACCGGGGAGCTGTTTTTT.

Only a few counts were recorded for this clone. This sequence joins TRBV9 and TRBJ2-7, with D uncertain. V dropped 0 bases and J dropped 6 bases, with 13 bases sitting between them. The CDR3 contains 14 residues. Germline assignment: CDR1 SGDLS and CDR2 YYNGEE. The CDR3: CASSVVSLYGEQYF. As DNA, the CDR3 is TGTGCCAGCAGCGTAGTAAGTCTATACGGCGAGCAGTACTTC.

V and J are TRBV9 and TRBJ1-1; D perhaps matches TRBD1 (5 bases). Looked up from germline, CDR1 is SGDLS and CDR2 is YYNGEE. This CDR3 comprises 15 residues. Between the trimmed V and J ends, which lost 2 bases and 3 bases, there was a span of 14 bases. CDR3 amino acids: CASSVTGARDTEAFF. In DNA form, the CDR3 reads TGTGCCAGCAGCGTGACCGGGGCTCGGGACACTGAAGCTTTCTTT.

The CDR3 region is CASSLTGVDTEAFF. In nucleotides, the CDR3 is TGTGCCAGCAGCTTGACAGGGGTTGACACTGAAGCTTTCTTT. V usage is TRBV5-4 and J usage is TRBJ1-1, with TRBD1 matching over 7 bases. V lost 1 base to trimming and J lost 3 bases; unmatched junction nucleotides: 3. The CDR3 sequence is 14 residues long. The germline gives CDR1 SGHNT, CDR2 YYREEE (reference sequence).

The chain uses TRBV5-4 and TRBJ2-1; D might be TRBD1 (7 bases). In germline, CDR1 is SGHNT, CDR2 YYREEE (reference sequence). Trimming removed 5 bases at V and 3 bases at J, with 15 bases between. CDR3 length: 15 residues. The CDR3: CASRRQGGRYNEQFF. The CDR3 DNA sequence: TGTGCCAGCAGACGACAGGGAGGTCGCTACAATGAGCAGTTCTTC.

The V and J genes are TRBV30 and TRBJ2-7; D is possibly TRBD1 or TRBD2 (6 bases each). V dropped 4 bases and J dropped 2 bases, with 12 bases sitting between them. This CDR3 spans 13 amino acids. Germline loops: CDR1 GTSNPN, CDR2 SVGIG (reference sequence). CDR3 DNA sequence: TGTGCCTGGAAAAAGGGGGGCACCTACGAGCAGTACTTC. It encodes CAWKKGGTYEQYF. The full variable domain, completed using reference TRBV30 and TRBJ2-7, is SQTIHQWPATLVQPVGSPLSLECTVEGTSNPNLYWYRQAAGRGLQLLFYSVGIGQISSEVPQNLSASRPQDRQFILSSKKLLLSDSGFYLCAWKKGGTYEQYFGPGTRLTVT.

V and J are TRBV10-3 and TRBJ1-5; D unresolved. The V and J ends lost 10 bases and 0 bases respectively, with 13 bases between them. The CDR3 spans 14 residues. Germline V gene data show CDR1 as ENHRY and CDR2 as SYGVKD. The CDR3 DNA is TGTGCCACCTCCGGGGAGCTTAGCAATCAGCCCCAGCATTTT. Amino acid sequence: CATSGELSNQPQHF.

V gene TRBV7-9 combines with J gene TRBJ1-1, with D uncertain. This CDR3 is built from 15 residues. V was clipped by 1 base and J by 0 bases, with 9 bases between them. Germline CDR1 and CDR2: SEHNR and FQNEAQ (reference sequence). The CDR3 reads CASSLVVGMNTEAFF. The CDR3 region has the DNA TGTGCCAGCAGCTTAGTTGTCGGGATGAACACTGAAGCTTTCTTT.

V usage is TRBV9 and J usage is TRBJ2-7; 9 nucleotides line up with TRBD2. This CDR3 comprises 13 residues. V gave up 0 bases and J gave up 7 bases; unmatched junction bases: 2. Per germline, CDR1 SGDLS and CDR2 YYNGEE. CDR3 protein: CASSVGGRGEQYF. The CDR3, as DNA: TGTGCCAGCAGCGTAGGCGGGAGGGGGGAGCAGTACTTC.

V gene TRBV6-5 combines with J gene TRBJ1-3; D ambiguous. The CDR3 has 13 residues. The ends were cut back, 7 bases at V and 4 bases at J, with 11 bases in the middle. Germline CDR1 MNHEY, CDR2 SVGAGI. This CDR3 reads CASTPELGNTIYF. In DNA, the CDR3 is TGTGCCAGCACCCCAGAATTGGGAAACACCATATATTTT.